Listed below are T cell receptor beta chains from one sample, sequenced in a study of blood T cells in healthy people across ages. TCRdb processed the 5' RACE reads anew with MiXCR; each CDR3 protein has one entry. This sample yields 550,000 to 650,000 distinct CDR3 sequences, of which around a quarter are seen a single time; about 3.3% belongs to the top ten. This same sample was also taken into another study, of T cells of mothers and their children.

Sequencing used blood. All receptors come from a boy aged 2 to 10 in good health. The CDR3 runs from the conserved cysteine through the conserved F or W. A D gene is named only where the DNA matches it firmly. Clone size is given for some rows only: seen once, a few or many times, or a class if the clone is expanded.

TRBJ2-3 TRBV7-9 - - CASSFRHRDGADTQYF TGTGCCAGCAGCTTCAGACACCGGGACGGAGCAGATACGCAGTATTTT
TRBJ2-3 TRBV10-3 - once CAIKGDPDTQYF TGTGCCATCAAAGGGGACCCAGATACGCAGTATTTT
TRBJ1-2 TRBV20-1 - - CSARSPHGYTF TGCAGTGCTAGATCCCCGCATGGCTACACCTTC
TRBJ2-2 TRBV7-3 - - CASSLNVGDLFF TGTGCCAGCAGCTTAAACGTCGGGGACCTGTTTTTT
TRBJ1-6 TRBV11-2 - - CASSFILSDSPLHF TGTGCCAGCAGCTTTATTCTTTCGGATTCACCCCTCCACTTT
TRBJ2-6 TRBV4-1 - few CASSRQAHSGANVLTF TGCGCCAGCAGCAGACAGGCCCACTCTGGGGCCAACGTCCTGACTTTC
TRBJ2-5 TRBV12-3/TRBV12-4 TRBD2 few CASSPDSGRGETQYF TGTGCCAGCAGTCCGGATAGCGGGAGAGGGGAGACCCAGTACTTC
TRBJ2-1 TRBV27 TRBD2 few CASRSRVELAGAPYNEQFF TGTGCCAGCAGGAGTAGGGTAGAGCTAGCGGGTGCCCCCTACAATGAGCAGTTCTTC
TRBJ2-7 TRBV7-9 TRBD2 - CASSASGSYEQYF TGTGCCAGCAGCGCTAGCGGGAGCTACGAGCAGTACTTC
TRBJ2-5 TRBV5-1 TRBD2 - CASSLQGGLAGYERYF TGCGCCAGCAGCCTACAGGGCGGACTAGCGGGATACGAGCGGTACTTC
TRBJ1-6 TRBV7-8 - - CASSPSSSVASSPLHF TGTGCCAGCAGCCCTTCATCCTCGGTGGCCAGTTCACCCCTCCACTTT
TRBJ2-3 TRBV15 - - CATSRGSSKGTDTQYF TGTGCCACCAGCAGAGGTTCTAGCAAAGGAACAGATACGCAGTATTTT
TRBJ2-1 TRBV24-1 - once CATSAGRGEQFF TGTGCCACCAGTGCCGGCAGGGGTGAGCAGTTCTTC
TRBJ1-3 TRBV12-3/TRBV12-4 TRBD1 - CASRSGTGGGNTIYF TGTGCCAGCAGAAGTGGGACAGGCGGCGGAAACACCATATATTTT
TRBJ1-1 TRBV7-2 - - CASSLMGPGVNTEAFF TGTGCCAGCAGCTTAATGGGGCCAGGGGTGAACACTGAAGCTTTCTTT
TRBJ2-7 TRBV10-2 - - CAGSAGISYEQYF TGCGCCGGCAGTGCCGGGATCTCCTACGAGCAGTACTTC
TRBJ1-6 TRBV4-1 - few CASSQVGARNNSPLHF TGCGCCAGCAGCCAAGTTGGGGCACGAAATAATTCACCCCTCCACTTT
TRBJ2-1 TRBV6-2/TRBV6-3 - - CASSRSTLNEQFF TGTGCCAGCAGTCGGTCGACTCTAAATGAGCAGTTCTTC
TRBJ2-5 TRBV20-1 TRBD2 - CSAREGLAGETQYF TGCAGTGCTAGAGAAGGACTAGCGGGGGAGACCCAGTACTTC
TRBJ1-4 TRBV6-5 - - CASSYQKNEKLFF TGTGCCAGCAGTTACCAGAAAAATGAAAAACTGTTTTTT
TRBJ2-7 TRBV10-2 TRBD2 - CASSETSGTSAAYEQYF TGCGCCAGCAGTGAGACCTCCGGGACTAGCGCCGCCTACGAGCAGTACTTC
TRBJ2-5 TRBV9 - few CAREGRASAQETQYF TGTGCCAGGGAGGGTCGGGCTAGCGCACAAGAGACCCAGTACTTC